This entry concerns a single T cell receptor (beta chain). Its matching antigen is unknown. The ends lost 5 bases at V and 1 base at J; junction bases unmatched: 8. The germline CDR1 and CDR2 sequences are DFQATT and SNEGSKA (reference sequence). CDR3 length: 14 residues. These data come from a study of CD8 T cells in ankylosing spondylitis. Whole-study findings and limits: Characteristic, it appeared, of ankylosing spondylitis blood was a TCR beta motif of about eight highly homologous variants. Researchers report that disease-linked clones proved CD8+ and relatively rare in peripheral blood. Clones tied to disease were said to be significantly enriched in matched ankylosing spondylitis synovial fluid. Prior work had noted some motif variants in reactive arthritis blood and synovial fluid.

Quantitative 5'-RACE was performed with molecular barcodes, and it yielded the TCR beta libraries. TCRdb passed the 5' RACE reads through MiXCR, listing each CDR3 protein once. Of some 840,000 distinct CDR3 sequences in the sample, 12% were seen once. V is TRBV20-1 and J is TRBJ2-7; 7 bases align to TRBD1. The receptor was isolated from a male donor with ankylosing spondylitis. Input material: blood, either unsorted or a sorted T cell fraction (not recorded which). CDR3: CSAVWGTASYEQYF. The CDR3 coding sequence is TGCAGTGCTGTCTGGGGGACAGCTTCCTACGAGCAGTACTTC.